Detailed here is one TCR beta chain. This record belongs to a study of cytomegalovirus exposure and HLA in healthy donors. The table came from immunoSEQ multiplex PCR; TCRdb's copy has only in-frame clones and leaves some out. The sample lists around 350,000 clones; around 86% were seen once. Germline CDR1 reads MGHRA; CDR2 reads YSYEKL. The CDR3 extends over 16 amino acids. Germline trimming cut 2 bases from V and 3 bases from J; bases unmatched to any gene: 7. The clonotype comes from a woman younger than 35 in good health and CMV-seronegative. Sequencing was carried out using PBMCs. This sequence joins TRBV4-1 and TRBJ2-7; 10 nucleotides align to TRBD2. This CDR3 reads CASSQKQLAGLYEQYF. For the CDR3, the DNA is TGCGCCAGCAGCCAAAAGCAACTAGCGGGGCTCTACGAGCAGTACTTC.